This is a list of T cell receptor beta chains from one sample in a study of metastatic and nonmetastatic thyroid tumors. TCRdb reanalyzed the PCR reads with MiXCR. The repertoire holds roughly 20,000 clones, with 18% as singletons. Input material: adjacent normal tissue. All receptors come from a male donor with papillary thyroid cancer or a benign thyroid nodule (not recorded which). Some clones in this sample may be carry-over from other donors' samples. Each CDR3 is given with its conserved first and last residue. D genes are given only for firm matches. The size field is filled for only some rows; it gives once, few, many or a size class.

J: TRBJ1-5; size: many; V: TRBV12-3/TRBV12-4; D: .; DNA: TGTGCCAGCAGTTTGGGGAGATTCAATCAGCCCCAGCATTTT; CDR3: CASSLGRFNQPQHF
J: TRBJ2-1; size: many; V: TRBV20-1; D: TRBD2; DNA: TGCAGTGCCAAAACTAGCGGGAACTACAATGAGCAGTTCTTC; CDR3: CSAKTSGNYNEQFF
J: TRBJ1-1; size: many; V: TRBV19; D: .; DNA: TGTGCCAGTAGTATAGGTGACCTGAACACTGAAGCTTTCTTT; CDR3: CASSIGDLNTEAFF
J: TRBJ2-5; size: medium-sized; V: TRBV6-1; D: TRBD2; DNA: TGTGCCAGCAGTGCGGGTTTAGCGGGAGATTTTGGGGAGACCCAGTACTTC; CDR3: CASSAGLAGDFGETQYF
J: TRBJ1-6; size: .; V: TRBV19; D: .; DNA: TGTGGCAGTAGTATAGATGGGGCAGGATGGCGGGAGTTT; CDR3: CGSSIDGAGWREF
J: TRBJ2-1; size: .; V: TRBV7-2; D: .; DNA: TGTGCCAGCAGCTATACAAGGGCAGGTAGGACGTTCTTC; CDR3: CASSYTRAGRTFF
J: TRBJ2-1; size: many; V: TRBV20-1; D: .; DNA: TGCAGTGCAAAAAGGGGGTCATTGAATGAGCAGTTCTTC; CDR3: CSAKRGSLNEQFF
J: TRBJ1-2; size: .; V: TRBV3-1; D: .; DNA: TGTGCCAGCAGCCCCGGGGAAGAGGCTGGCTACACCTTC; CDR3: CASSPGEEAGYTF
J: TRBJ2-5; size: many; V: TRBV3-1; D: .; DNA: TGTGCCAGCAGCCAAGGAGGGGAAGAGACCCAGTACTTC; CDR3: CASSQGGEETQYF
J: TRBJ1-2; size: .; V: TRBV6-2/TRBV6-3; D: .; DNA: TGTGCCAGCAGCCTCCTACCTCAGGGGTCGCACGGCTATGGCCACACCTTC; CDR3: CASSLLPQGSHGYGHTF
J: TRBJ2-3; size: .; V: TRBV4-3; D: .; DNA: TGCGCCAGCAGCCAAGAGTATGCGGAGGATACGCAGTATTTT; CDR3: CASSQEYAEDTQYF
J: TRBJ2-1; size: many; V: TRBV2; D: TRBD2; DNA: TGTGCCAGCACGACGGGACTAGCGGGGGGCAATGAGCAGTTCTTC; CDR3: CASTTGLAGGNEQFF
J: TRBJ2-1; size: medium-sized; V: TRBV6-1; D: .; DNA: TGTGCCAGCAGTCGACGGGGGACTTCCTACAATGAGCAGTTCTTC; CDR3: CASSRRGTSYNEQFF
J: TRBJ2-5; size: many; V: TRBV7-7; D: TRBD1; DNA: TGTGCTAGCAGCTCTTGGCAGGGGGAAGAGACCCAGTACTTC; CDR3: CASSSWQGEETQYF
J: TRBJ2-2; size: medium-sized; V: TRBV7-3; D: TRBD1; DNA: TGTGCCAGCAGCTTCGGGACAGCGAACACCGGGGAGCTGTTTTTT; CDR3: CASSFGTANTGELFF
J: TRBJ1-1; size: many; V: TRBV9; D: .; DNA: TGTGCCAGCAGCGTAGTCCCGAACACTGAAGCTTTCTTT; CDR3: CASSVVPNTEAFF
J: TRBJ2-1; size: medium-sized; V: TRBV6-5; D: .; DNA: TGTGCCAGCAGTTACTCGGTCGAGCAGTTCTTC; CDR3: CASSYSVEQFF
J: TRBJ1-5; size: many; V: TRBV30; D: TRBD1; DNA: TGTGCCTGGAGTCCGAAGGGGGCGATTGAGCAGCCCCAGCATTTT; CDR3: CAWSPKGAIEQPQHF
J: TRBJ2-5; size: many; V: TRBV5-1; D: .; DNA: TGCGCCAGCAGTACGGACTTGAGGGAGACCCAGTACTTC; CDR3: CASSTDLRETQYF
J: TRBJ2-5; size: medium-sized; V: TRBV6-2/TRBV6-3; D: TRBD1; DNA: TGTGCCAGCAGTTGGGACAGGGAGACCCAGTACTTC; CDR3: CASSWDRETQYF
J: TRBJ2-3; size: .; V: TRBV11-2; D: .; DNA: TGTGCCAGCAGCGAACCCACGGGCGGGATGGGGGGAGATACGCAGTATTTT; CDR3: CASSEPTGGMGGDTQYF
J: TRBJ1-6; size: many; V: TRBV7-6; D: .; DNA: TGTGCCAGCAGCTTAGAGGGGGGCCGATTTAATTCACCCCTCCACTTT; CDR3: CASSLEGGRFNSPLHF
J: TRBJ1-1; size: medium-sized; V: TRBV7-8; D: .; DNA: TGTGCCAGCAGCTTCCAGGACCCACATAGAAAAAACACTGAAGCTTTCTTT; CDR3: CASSFQDPHRKNTEAFF
J: TRBJ2-1; size: .; V: TRBV10-2; D: .; DNA: TGCGCCAGCAGAAGGACTATCGGCTCCTACAATGATCAGTTCTTC; CDR3: CASRRTIGSYNDQFF
J: TRBJ1-2; size: many; V: TRBV7-9; D: .; DNA: TGTGCCAGCAGCTTAGACAGGGCTGTAGGTGGCTACACCTTC; CDR3: CASSLDRAVGGYTF
J: TRBJ2-1; size: .; V: TRBV28; D: .; DNA: TGTGCAAGCAGCGGCCCCCACGATGAGCACTTCTTC; CDR3: CASSGPHDEHFF
J: TRBJ2-2; size: many; V: TRBV5-1; D: TRBD1; DNA: TGCGCCAGCAGCTTCTCAACGATTTCCGGGACAGAAAACACCGGGGAGCTGTTTTTT; CDR3: CASSFSTISGTENTGELFF
J: TRBJ2-1; size: many; V: TRBV18; D: TRBD2; DNA: TGTGCCAGCTCTCCCGGGACTAGCGGCTACAATGAGCAGTTCTTC; CDR3: CASSPGTSGYNEQFF
J: TRBJ1-1; size: many; V: TRBV11-2; D: .; DNA: TGTGCCAGCAGCTTAAGGGGCAGGGCCCCATACACTGAAGCTTTCTTT; CDR3: CASSLRGRAPYTEAFF